This T cell receptor beta chain was sequenced during a study of CD8+CD57+ T cells in acquired aplastic anemia. Study as a whole: The study obtained an average of 3.2 ug of DNA from sorted CD4+ and CD8+ cells.

Broader study findings: Between patients and controls, twenty-nine CD8+ CDR3 sequences were found in common.

Trimming stripped 4 bases from V and 4 bases from J, with 14 bases between. This CDR3 has 16 amino acids. CDR1 SGHAT and CDR2 FQNNGV come from the germline V gene. Profiling of TCR beta VDJ combinations and CDR3 sequences used genomic DNA as template. TCRdb passed the reads through MiXCR, listing each CDR3 protein once. The data show 200,000 to 250,000 distinct CDR3 sequences, about a third seen once. The table lists this clonotype with a few counts. Antigen unknown. The receptor's source is a human donor in good health, serving as a control. V usage is TRBV11-2 and J usage is TRBJ2-6, with a weak D call TRBD2 (6 bases). Input material: sorted CD4+, CD8+, or CD8+CD57+ T cells (not recorded which) from PBMCs. For the CDR3, the DNA is TGTGCCAGCAGCTCCCTATCGGGGGTCGGGGCCAACGTCCTGACTTTC. As protein: CASSSLSGVGANVLTF. The entire variable domain, with the rest obtained from reference TRBV11-2 and TRBJ2-6, is as follows: EAGVAQSPRYKIIEKRQSVAFWCNPISGHATLYWYQQILGQGPKLLIQFQNNGVVDDSQLPKDRFSAERLKGVDSTLKIQPAKLEDSAVYLCASSSLSGVGANVLTFGAGSRLTVL.